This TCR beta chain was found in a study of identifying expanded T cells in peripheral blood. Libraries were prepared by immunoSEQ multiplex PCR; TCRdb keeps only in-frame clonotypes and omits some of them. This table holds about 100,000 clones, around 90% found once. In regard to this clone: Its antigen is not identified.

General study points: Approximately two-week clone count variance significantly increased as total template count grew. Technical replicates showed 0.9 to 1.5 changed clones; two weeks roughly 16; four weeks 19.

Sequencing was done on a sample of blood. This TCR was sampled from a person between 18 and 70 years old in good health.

This CDR3 reads CASSITTGGTDTQYF. CDR3 bases: TGTGCCAGTAGTATAACGACAGGGGGTACAGATACGCAGTATTTT. The V call is TRBV19, the J call TRBJ2-3, with 9 bases fitting TRBD1. Germline-derived CDR1 and CDR2 are LNHDA and SQIVND (reference sequence). The CDR3 consists of 15 residues. The V and J ends lost 2 bases and 3 bases, in that order; junction bases with no gene match: 3.